A single sample gave rise to the 8 T cell receptor beta chains below, sequenced in a study of Graves' ophthalmopathy and Graves' hyperthyroidism. For repertoire sequencing, the TCR beta CDR3 regions were amplified from RNA transcripts. Second-round multiplex PCR came after a first-round RT-PCR that employed HTBI primers. Each CDR3 protein is one row after TCRdb ran MiXCR on the multiplex PCR reads. The sample lists under 350,000 distinct CDR3 sequences, about 17% occurring once. Sample: peripheral blood. All receptors come from an adult man with Graves' ophthalmopathy.

This clonotype was recorded many times. This chain uses TRBV24-1 with TRBJ2-5; D is uncertain. Trimming took 4 bases from V and 1 from J, leaving 9 bases between them. Germline V gene data show CDR1 as KGHDR and CDR2 as SFDVKD. This CDR3 is 14 amino acids long. Written as DNA, the CDR3 is TGTGCCACCAGTGACCCCGTGGCCCAAGAGACCCAGTACTTC. Translating it yields CATSDPVAQETQYF.

This clonotype showed up many times. The chain joins TRBV7-2 to TRBJ1-6; 8 nucleotides agree with TRBD1. The trim removed 0 bases at V and 6 bases at J, leaving 1 base unmatched. CDR1 is SGHTA, CDR2 FQGNSA, per germline. The CDR3 has 15 residues. The CDR3 region is CASSLATGANSPLHF. In DNA, the CDR3 is TGTGCCAGCAGCTTAGCGACAGGGGCTAATTCACCCCTCCACTTT.

This clonotype was seen at least ten times. J is TRBJ2-7 and V is TRBV29-1; D ambiguous. This CDR3 spans 12 amino acids. Looked up from germline, CDR1 is SQVTM and CDR2 is ANQGSEA. V lost 6 bases, J lost 1 base, and 10 bases lay in between. The chain's CDR3 is CSVNDGSYEQYF. CDR3 nucleotide sequence: TGCAGCGTCAACGATGGATCCTACGAGCAGTACTTC.

This clonotype came up many times. The gene calls are TRBV12-3 or TRBV12-4 and TRBJ1-1; a weak D match, TRBD1 (5 bases). V was clipped by 8 bases and J by 3 bases, with 10 bases between them. The CDR3 totals 12 residues. CDR3 residues: CASARGYTEAFF. CDR3 DNA sequence: TGTGCCAGCGCCCGGGGCTACACTGAAGCTTTCTTT.

Remarks on this clonotype: Just one base apart from a much larger clone, this may be a read error. The V gene is TRBV4-1, the J gene TRBJ2-2, with TRBD1 identical over 10 bases. The germline CDR1 and CDR2 sequences are MGHRA and YSYEKL. The CDR3 covers 16 residues. CDR3 in amino acids: CASSVRQGANTGELLF. The CDR3, as DNA: TGCGCCAGCAGCGTAAGACAGGGGGCGAACACCGGGGAGCTGCTTTTT.

This clonotype was observed at least ten times. This rearrangement joins TRBV6-1 to TRBJ2-7, with 10 bases identical to TRBD1. There are 15 residues in the CDR3. Germline-derived CDR1 and CDR2 are MNHNS and SASEGT. J lost 4 bases, V lost 6 bases, and 9 bases had no gene match. The CDR3 nucleotides are TGTGCCAGCAGAGAGCCCGGGACAGGGGCTTACGAGCAGTACTTC. As protein: CASREPGTGAYEQYF.

There are many counts of this clonotype. The rearrangement joins TRBV5-1 to TRBJ1-1, with no clear D. CDR3 length: 16 amino acids. Germline V lookup: CDR1 SGHRS, CDR2 YFSETQ. V was cut by 0 bases and J by 4 bases, with 16 bases left in between. CDR3 in amino acids: CASSLEVRHLSTEAFF. The DNA of the CDR3 is TGCGCCAGCAGCTTGGAGGTCAGGCACCTGAGCACTGAAGCTTTCTTT. The complete variable domain, with remaining parts taken from reference TRBV5-1 and TRBJ1-1, reads KAGVTQTPRYLIKTRGQQVTLSCSPISGHRSVSWYQQTPGQGLQFLFEYFSETQRNKGNFPGRFSGRQFSNSRSEMNVSTLELGDSALYLCASSLEVRHLSTEAFFGQGTRLTVV.

The chain employs TRBV5-3 and TRBJ2-2, with D possibly matching TRBD1 (6 bases). TRBV5-3 has ORF status, its function being uncertain. V was pared by 8 bases and J by 1 base, with 15 bases between. This CDR3 has 15 residues. The DNA of the CDR3 is TGTGCCAGTCAACCGACGGGACAGAACACCGGGGAGCTGTTTTTT. It yields the protein CASQPTGQNTGELFF.